This T cell receptor beta chain emerged from a study of T cell responses to AZD1222 COVID-19 vaccine. Details on this clone: Its antigen is undetermined.

Germline V gene sequence: CDR1 SEHNR, CDR2 FQNEAQ (reference sequence). This CDR3 has 12 amino acids. Trimming stripped 1 base from V and 11 bases from J, with 11 bases between. The data were produced by immunoSEQ multiplex PCR, yet TCRdb's version contains in-frame clones alone and is incomplete. Of some 200,000 clones in the sample, about 92% were seen once. Study-wide points: Seropositive at baseline were only a handful of AZD1222 recipients.

The J gene is TRBJ1-1, the V gene TRBV7-9; possibly TRBD1 for D (5 bases). This TCR came from an adult in good health. The sequencing here drew on peripheral blood, taken on day 0 of MenACWY control vaccination. This CDR3 reads CASSLVGREAFF. The CDR3 nucleotides are TGTGCCAGCAGCTTAGTTGGCAGGGAGGCTTTCTTT.